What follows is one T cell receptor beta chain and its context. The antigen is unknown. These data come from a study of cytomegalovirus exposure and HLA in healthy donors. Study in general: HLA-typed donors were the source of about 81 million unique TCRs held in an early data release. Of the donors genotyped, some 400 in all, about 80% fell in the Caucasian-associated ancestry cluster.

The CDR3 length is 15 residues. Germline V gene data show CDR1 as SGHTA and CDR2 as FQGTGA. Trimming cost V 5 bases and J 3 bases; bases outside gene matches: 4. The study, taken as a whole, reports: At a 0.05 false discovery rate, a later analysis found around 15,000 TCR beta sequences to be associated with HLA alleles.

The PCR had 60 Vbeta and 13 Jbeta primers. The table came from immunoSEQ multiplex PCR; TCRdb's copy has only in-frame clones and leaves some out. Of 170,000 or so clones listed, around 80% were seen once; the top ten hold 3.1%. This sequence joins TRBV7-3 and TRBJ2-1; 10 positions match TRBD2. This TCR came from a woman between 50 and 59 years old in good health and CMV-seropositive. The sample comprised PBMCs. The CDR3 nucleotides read TGTGCCAGCAGCCAGGGACTAGCGTACTACAATGAGCAGTTCTTC. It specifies CASSQGLAYYNEQFF.